The table lists the clone carrying this T cell receptor (beta chain) with a count of one. Antigen: not known. TCRdb fed the reads into MiXCR, producing one record per CDR3 protein. The table has 250,000 to 300,000 distinct CDR3 sequences, roughly 21% seen once. The data belong to a study of T cell repertoires in cytomegalovirus infection. Study-level points and caveats: What dominated the ex vivo response were HLA-C-restricted CMV-specific TCR beta clonotypes. Cumulated frequencies of public TCR beta families served to identify carriers of CMV plus the relevant HLA.

The ends were cut back, 5 bases at V and 5 bases at J, with 15 bases in the middle. The CDR3 consists of 14 residues. Per germline, CDR1 MNHEY and CDR2 SVGAGI. The chain has TRBV6-5 and TRBJ1-1, with a tentative D call TRBD1 (5 bases). This clonotype originated in a human donor in good health (CMV status not recorded). Some clones in this sample may be carry-over from other donors' samples. The starting material was cultured PBMCs, obtained from culture after CMV antigen stimulation. The CDR3 sequence is CASSRNRLGTEAFF. The CDR3 DNA reads TGTGCCAGCAGTAGAAACAGGTTAGGGACTGAAGCTTTCTTT.